These T cell receptor beta chains were read from a single sample in a study of long-term antiretroviral therapy in people with HIV. Data came from immunoSEQ multiplex PCR; TCRdb stores just in-frame clones and leaves some out. The sample consists of roughly 40,000 clones, less than 90% of them appearing once. The sequenced sample was unsorted PBMCs, obtained just before starting antiretroviral therapy. Receptors originate from a woman under 30 with HIV. CDR3s include the opening cysteine and the closing phenylalanine or tryptophan. Fields, in order: D gene, J gene, clone size, V gene, CDR3 protein, CDR3 DNA. A D gene is named only where the DNA matches it firmly. Part of the rows lack a size; the others show once, few, many or a class for expanded clones.

-	TRBJ2-4	-	TRBV2	CASRPGLLAKNIQYF	TGTGCCAGCAGACCGGGTCTACTAGCCAAAAACATTCAGTACTTC
TRBD1	TRBJ1-4	-	TRBV5-1	CASSSMDRVGEKLFF	TGCGCCAGCAGCTCTATGGACAGGGTCGGTGAAAAACTGTTTTTT
TRBD1	TRBJ1-2	-	TRBV5-6	CASSWDRGNYGYTF	TGTGCCAGCAGCTGGGACAGGGGTAACTATGGCTACACCTTC
TRBD1	TRBJ2-1	-	TRBV11-3	CASSSPWGQGANEQFF	TGTGCCAGCAGCTCCCCGTGGGGGCAGGGGGCGAATGAGCAGTTCTTC
-	TRBJ2-5	-	TRBV6-5	CASSSIGTGLVETQYF	TGTGCCAGCAGTTCCATTGGAACAGGGTTGGTAGAGACCCAGTACTTC
TRBD2	TRBJ2-7	-	TRBV10-3	CAISGNPSGAYEQYF	TGTGCCATCAGTGGAAATCCTAGCGGGGCGTACGAGCAGTACTTC
TRBD1	TRBJ2-7	-	TRBV5-1	CASSSGQLYEQYF	TGCGCCAGCAGCTCGGGACAGCTCTACGAGCAGTACTTC
-	TRBJ2-3	-	TRBV27	CASSLWGQGGLAGTDTQYF	TGTGCCAGCAGTTTATGGGGACAGGGGGGACTAGCGGGCACAGATACGCAGTATTTT
-	TRBJ2-3	-	TRBV15	CATSRSGNLRSTDTQYF	TGTGCCACCAGCAGGAGTGGAAACTTGAGAAGCACAGATACGCAGTATTTT
TRBD1	TRBJ2-7	few	TRBV4-1	CASSQDGTGFGYEQYF	TGCGCCAGCAGCCAAGATGGGACAGGGTTCGGCTACGAGCAGTACTTC
-	TRBJ2-5	-	TRBV28	CASSSGDLASDQETQYF	TGTGCCAGCAGTTCGGGGGATCTGGCGAGCGATCAAGAGACCCAGTACTTC
-	TRBJ2-3	-	TRBV28	CASSLRWPITDTQYF	TGTGCCAGCAGTTTGAGGTGGCCGATCACAGATACGCAGTATTTT
-	TRBJ2-1	once	TRBV27	CASSLTTASGNEQFF	TGTGCCAGCAGTTTAACCACCGCGAGTGGGAATGAGCAGTTCTTC
TRBD2	TRBJ2-2	once	TRBV7-6	CASSLGSSGATGELFF	TGTGCCAGCAGCTTAGGGTCTAGCGGGGCAACCGGGGAGCTGTTTTTT